The 9 T cell receptor beta chains given below trace back to one sample, sequenced in a study of T cell responses to AZD1222 COVID-19 vaccine. Using immunoSEQ multiplex PCR, the repertoire was profiled, and TCRdb retains in-frame clones only, with some absent. The sample holds more than 110,000 clones, around nine tenths seen once. The sequenced sample was peripheral blood, obtained on day 0 of AZD1222 vaccination. Every receptor here comes from an adult in good health.

This chain links TRBV27 with TRBJ2-3; D not certain. Germline CDR1 is MNHEY and CDR2 is SMNVEV (reference sequence). Trimming removed 6 bases at V and 0 bases at J, with 7 bases between. This CDR3 comprises 13 residues. CDR3 sequence reads: CASSILSTDTQYF. DNA of the CDR3: TGTGCCAGCAGCATACTGAGCACAGATACGCAGTATTTT.

The rearrangement uses TRBV28 and TRBJ1-1; tentatively, D is TRBD1 (5 bases). CDR1 and CDR2 (germline): MDHEN, SYDVKM. V lost 7 bases to trimming and J lost 4 bases, with 10 bases between them. The CDR3 extends over 12 amino acids. For the CDR3, the DNA is TGTGCCAGCACTAATAGGGGCACTGAAGCTTTCTTT. This codes for CASTNRGTEAFF.

The chain is built from TRBV6-4 and TRBJ1-6; D is possibly TRBD1 (6 bases). CDR3 length: 14 residues. Germline lookup yields CDR1 MRHNA and CDR2 SNTAGT. With 3 bases removed from V and 9 bases from J, the gap between germline ends came to 12 bases. The CDR3 loop reads CASSDGTRGSPLHF. The CDR3 nucleotides are TGTGCCAGCAGTGATGGGACACGGGGTTCACCCCTCCACTTT.

The rearrangement joins TRBV7-2 to TRBJ2-1, with TRBD1 as a possible D gene (5 bases). Germline V gene sequence: CDR1 SGHTA, CDR2 FQGNSA. The CDR3 covers 16 residues. The V and J ends lost 5 bases and 0 bases respectively, with 14 bases between them. The CDR3: CASSPSGSPSYNEQFF. The CDR3 bases are TGTGCCAGCAGCCCTTCAGGGTCCCCCTCCTACAATGAGCAGTTCTTC.

CDR3 bases: TGTGCCACCAGTGTGGGCAGCTATGGCTACACCTTC. Translation: CATSVGSYGYTF. This chain joins TRBV24-1 and TRBJ1-2; D call uncertain. The CDR3 runs 12 residues. The germline V gene has CDR1 KGHDR and CDR2 SFDVKD. With 5 bases removed from V and 4 bases from J, the gap between germline ends came to 7 bases.

The chain joins TRBV7-6 to TRBJ2-3, with TRBD2 matching over 15 bases. Looked up from germline, CDR1 is SGHVS and CDR2 is FNYEAQ. V dropped 5 bases and J dropped 6; count of bases not matched to a gene: 6. This CDR3 spans 16 amino acids. The chain's CDR3 is CASSDGTSGRRDTQYF. The DNA for the CDR3 is TGTGCCAGCAGCGACGGGACTAGCGGGAGGAGGGATACGCAGTATTTT.

The chain joins TRBV5-5 to TRBJ2-7; possible D gene TRBD2, 6 bases. V lost 1 base and J 3 bases, leaving 8 bases between the germline ends. The germline CDR1 and CDR2 sequences are SGHKS and YYEKEE (reference sequence). The CDR3 totals 13 residues. CDR3 coding DNA: TGTGCCAGCAGCTTGAGGGGAGGCTACGAGCAGTACTTC. Its protein is CASSLRGGYEQYF.

This chain connects TRBV5-1 to TRBJ2-2; the D gene is possibly TRBD2 (5 bases). Per the germline V gene, CDR1 is SGHRS and CDR2 is YFSETQ. CDR3 length: 14 residues. Trimming removed 2 bases at V and 0 bases at J, with 5 bases between. This CDR3 is CASSFGTNTGELFF. CDR3 bases: TGCGCCAGCAGCTTCGGGACGAACACCGGGGAGCTGTTTTTT. Using reference TRBV5-1 and TRBJ2-2 for the parts outside the CDR3, the full variable domain is KAGVTQTPRYLIKTRGQQVTLSCSPISGHRSVSWYQQTPGQGLQFLFEYFSETQRNKGNFPGRFSGRQFSNSRSEMNVSTLELGDSALYLCASSFGTNTGELFFGEGSRLTVL.

A single count supports this clone. This chain connects TRBV7-2 to TRBJ1-2; D unresolved. Germline CDR1 SGHTA, CDR2 FQGNSA. Trimming removed 1 base from V and 5 bases from J, with 11 bases in between. CDR3 size: 14 residues. The CDR3 is CASSLGKAYYGYTF. The CDR3 DNA sequence: TGTGCCAGCAGCTTAGGGAAAGCTTATTATGGCTACACCTTC.